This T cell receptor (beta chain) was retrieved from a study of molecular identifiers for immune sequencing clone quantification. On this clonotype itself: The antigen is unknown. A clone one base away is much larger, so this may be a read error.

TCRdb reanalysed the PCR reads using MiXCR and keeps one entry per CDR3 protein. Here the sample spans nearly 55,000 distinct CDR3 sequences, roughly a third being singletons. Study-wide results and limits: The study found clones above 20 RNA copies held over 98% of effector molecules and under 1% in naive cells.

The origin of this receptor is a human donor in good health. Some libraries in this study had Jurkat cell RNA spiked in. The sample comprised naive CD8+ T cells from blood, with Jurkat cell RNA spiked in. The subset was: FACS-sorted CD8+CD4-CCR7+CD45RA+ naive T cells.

Here the CDR3 reads CACTGGANVLTF. CDR3 nucleotide sequence: TGTGCCTGCACAGGGGGGGCCAACGTCCTGACTTTC. The chain uses TRBV7-3 and TRBJ2-6; weak D call: TRBD1 (6 bases). CDR3 length equals 12 residues. CDR1 is SGHTA and CDR2 is FQGTGA in the germline V gene. The V end lost 11 bases, the J end lost 4 bases, and 9 bases lay between the germline ends.